This T cell receptor beta chain originates from a study of T cell responses to AZD1222 COVID-19 vaccine. The protocol was immunoSEQ multiplex PCR, while the TCRdb copy is restricted to in-frame clones and leaves out a portion. Of more than 85,000 clones in the sample, over 75% were seen once. With respect to this clone: Antigen unknown.

With 7 bases removed from V and 7 bases from J, the gap between germline ends came to 10 bases. Per germline, CDR1 MDHEN and CDR2 SYDVKM. There are 11 residues in the CDR3. Study-wide findings and caveats: Only after the peak T cell response were repertoires sampled. Seropositive status at baseline applied to only five to seven AZD1222 recipients. Epitopes outside B.1.351 and B.1.1.7 mutated regions reportedly drew nearly half of spike TCRs.

This TCR derives from an adult in good health. The rearrangement links TRBV28 to TRBJ1-1; D is unclear. The input for sequencing was peripheral blood, taken on day 0 of AZD1222 vaccination. The CDR3 reads CASIQTYEAFF. CDR3 in DNA: TGTGCCAGCATACAGACTTATGAAGCTTTCTTT. Looking up the rest from reference TRBV28 and TRBJ1-1 gives the full variable domain: DVKVTQSSRYLVKRTGEKVFLECVQDMDHENMFWYRQDPGLGLRLIYFSYDVKMKEKGDIPEGYSVSREKKERFSLILESASTNQTSMYLCASIQTYEAFFGQGTRLTVV.